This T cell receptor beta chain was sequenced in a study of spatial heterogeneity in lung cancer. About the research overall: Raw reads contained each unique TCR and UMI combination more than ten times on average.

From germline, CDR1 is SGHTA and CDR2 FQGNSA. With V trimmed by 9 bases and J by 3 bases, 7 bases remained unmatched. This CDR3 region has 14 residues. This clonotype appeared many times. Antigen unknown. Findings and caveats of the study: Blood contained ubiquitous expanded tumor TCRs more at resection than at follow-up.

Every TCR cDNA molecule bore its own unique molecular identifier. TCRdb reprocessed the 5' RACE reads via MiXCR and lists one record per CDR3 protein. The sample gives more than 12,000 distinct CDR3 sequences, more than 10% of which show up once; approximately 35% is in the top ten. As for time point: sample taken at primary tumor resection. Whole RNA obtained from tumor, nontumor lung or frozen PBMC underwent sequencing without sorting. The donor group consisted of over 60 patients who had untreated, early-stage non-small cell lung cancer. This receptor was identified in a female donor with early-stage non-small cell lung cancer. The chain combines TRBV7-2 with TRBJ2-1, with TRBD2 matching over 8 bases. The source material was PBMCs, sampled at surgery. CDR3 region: CARASGGRYNEQFF. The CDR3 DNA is TGTGCCAGGGCCTCGGGGGGGCGCTACAATGAGCAGTTCTTC. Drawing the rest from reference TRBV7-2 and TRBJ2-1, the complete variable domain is GAGVSQSPSNKVTEKGKDVELRCDPISGHTALYWYRQSLGQGLEFLIYFQGNSAPDKSGLPSDRFSAERTGGSVSTLTIQRTQQEDSAVYLCARASGGRYNEQFFGPGTRLTVL.